The 28 T cell receptor beta chains listed next were all sequenced from one sample in a study of identical twins. TCRdb reprocessed the 5' RACE reads with MiXCR, giving one entry per CDR3 protein. The table has under 350,000 distinct CDR3 sequences, roughly 9.7% seen once; the top ten hold under 7.5%. The same data also contributed to another study, on yellow fever vaccine responses in identical twins.

The sample consisted of CD8+ T cells sorted from blood. The receptors were sampled from a woman between 18 and 30 years old in good health.

The table lists this clonotype with many counts. The V gene is TRBV29-1, the J gene TRBJ2-3; the match to TRBD2 covers 12 bases. CDR1 is SQVTM and CDR2 is ANQGSEA in the germline V gene. V was pared by 7 bases and J by 4 bases, with 6 bases of the junction left unmatched. The CDR3 is made up of 14 amino acids. The DNA for the CDR3 is TGCAGCGCCTCACTAGCGGGAGGTTCAGATACGCAGTATTTT. It codes for CSASLAGGSDTQYF.

The V and J genes are TRBV5-1 and TRBJ1-1, with D unresolved. The germline V gene has CDR1 SGHRS and CDR2 YFSETQ. Trimming cost V 0 bases and J 6 bases, with 9 bases left between them. This CDR3 has 13 amino acids. In DNA, the CDR3 is TGCGCCAGCAGCTTGGGGGGTAGGGCTGAAGCTTTCTTT. It codes for CASSLGGRAEAFF.

V and J are TRBV7-6 and TRBJ2-5; 9 nucleotides align to TRBD2. V lost 3 bases and J lost 2; bases outside the gene matches: 16. CDR3 length equals 19 residues. Germline CDR1 SGHVS, CDR2 FNYEAQ. CDR3: CASSFPQGLAGDLQETQYF. The CDR3 nucleotides read TGTGCCAGCAGCTTTCCCCAGGGGTTAGCGGGGGATCTACAAGAGACCCAGTACTTC. Together with reference TRBV7-6 and TRBJ2-5, the CDR3 gives the full variable domain: GAGVSQSPRYKVTKRGQDVALRCDPISGHVSLYWYRQALGQGPEFLTYFNYEAQQDKSGLPNDRFSAERPEGSISTLTIQRTEQRDSAMYRCASSFPQGLAGDLQETQYFGPGTRLLVL.

Many counts were recorded for this clonotype. The chain is built from TRBV4-3 and TRBJ2-1, with 8 bases aligning to TRBD2. Germline assignment: CDR1 LGHNA and CDR2 YSLEER. After removal of 4 bases from V and 0 bases from J, the junction contained 8 bases not matched to a gene. The CDR3 covers 17 residues. CDR3 amino acids: CASSPTIAGSSYNEQFF. DNA for the CDR3: TGCGCCAGCAGCCCTACCATAGCGGGAAGCTCCTACAATGAGCAGTTCTTC.

The CDR3 DNA sequence: TGTGCCAGCAGGGAAACAGGCGGGGGAGCCTACAATGAGCAGTTCTTC. Protein: CASRETGGGAYNEQFF. This rearrangement joins TRBV6-1 to TRBJ2-1, with 7 positions matching TRBD2. Germline V gives CDR1 MNHNS, CDR2 SASEGT. The CDR3 spans 16 residues. J gave up 2 bases and V 6 bases, and 10 bases lay outside the gene matches.

Many counts were recorded for this clonotype. V is TRBV7-9 and J is TRBJ1-1, with D possibly matching TRBD1 (5 bases). The ends were cut back, 5 bases at V and 0 bases at J, with 16 bases in the middle. This CDR3 contains 16 residues. Germline assignment: CDR1 SEHNR and CDR2 FQNEAQ (reference sequence). The CDR3 sequence is CASSLRTYTLNTEAFF. CDR3 nucleotides: TGTGCCAGCAGCCTCCGGACATATACCCTGAACACTGAAGCTTTCTTT.

This clonotype was seen only a few times. The chain couples TRBV27 to TRBJ2-2; no reliable D call. There are 12 residues in the CDR3. V was trimmed by 3 bases and J by 11 bases, leaving 10 bases between them. CDR1 and CDR2 from the germline V gene are MNHEY and SMNVEV (reference sequence). CDR3 region: CASSFGPLELFF. The CDR3 bases are TGTGCCAGCAGTTTCGGCCCCCTTGAGCTGTTTTTT.

The chain couples TRBV5-1 to TRBJ2-7; D gene ambiguous. The CDR3 sequence is 14 residues long. Germline V gene data show CDR1 as SGHRS and CDR2 as YFSETQ. V shed 0 bases and J shed 2 bases, with 9 bases lying between them. CDR3 amino acids: CASSLASSTYEQYF. CDR3 nucleotide sequence: TGCGCCAGCAGCTTGGCATCCAGCACCTACGAGCAGTACTTC.

The table lists this clonotype with a count of one. The gene calls are TRBV29-1 and TRBJ2-7, with 8 bases identical to TRBD2. Trimming cost V 4 bases and J 2 bases; bases outside gene matches: 7. Looked up from germline, CDR1 is SQVTM and CDR2 is ANQGSEA. The CDR3 covers 14 residues. The CDR3 here is CSVALAEAPYEQYF. CDR3 DNA: TGCAGCGTTGCACTAGCGGAGGCCCCCTACGAGCAGTACTTC.

There are many counts of this clonotype. The chain couples TRBV28 to TRBJ2-3, with TRBD2 matching over 8 bases. The CDR3 contains 16 residues. CDR1 is MDHEN and CDR2 is SYDVKM in the germline V gene. Trimming cost V 4 bases and J 5 bases; bases outside gene matches: 11. CDR3 sequence reads: CASSSFGAGVLDTQYF. In DNA, the CDR3 is TGTGCCAGCAGTTCCTTCGGAGCGGGAGTATTAGATACGCAGTATTTT.

The chain combines TRBV30 with TRBJ2-7; D tentatively reads TRBD1 or TRBD2 (5 bases each). Trimming pared 5 bases from V and 4 bases from J, leaving 15 bases between. The germline gives CDR1 GTSNPN, CDR2 SVGIG (reference sequence). CDR3 length: 13 amino acids. For the CDR3, the DNA is TGTGCCTGGGGCGAGGGGCTGGCATACGAGCAGTACTTC. Translated: CAWGEGLAYEQYF.

Only a few counts were recorded for this clonotype. The CDR3 spells CASSFTSALTGELFF. Written as DNA, the CDR3 is TGCGCCAGCAGCTTTACCAGCGCTCTGACCGGGGAGCTGTTTTTT. This sequence joins TRBV5-1 and TRBJ2-2; no firm D call. CDR3 length: 15 amino acids. From germline, CDR1 is SGHRS and CDR2 YFSETQ. The V end lost 2 bases, the J end lost 5 bases, and 13 bases lay between the germline ends.

In this sample, this clonotype turned up a few times. The chain couples TRBV6-2 or TRBV6-3 to TRBJ2-3; 7 bases match TRBD1. The CDR3 sequence is 18 residues long. Trimming took 6 bases from V and 4 from J; bases not matched to a gene: 19. Germline CDR1 MNHEY, CDR2 SVGEGT. The CDR3 DNA reads as TGTGCCAGCAGGCTGGACCAACGGGACAGTCTCTTCCCAGATACGCAGTATTTT. It yields the protein CASRLDQRDSLFPDTQYF.

This chain links TRBV27 with TRBJ1-1; D gene unclear. With 5 bases removed from V and 1 base from J, the gap between germline ends came to 11 bases. The CDR3 loop spans 14 amino acids. Germline V lookup: CDR1 MNHEY, CDR2 SMNVEV (reference sequence). Written as DNA, the CDR3 is TGTGCCAGCAGTCGGCTGACGGAGAACACTGAAGCTTTCTTT. Its translation is CASSRLTENTEAFF.

The V call is TRBV28, the J call TRBJ2-1, with TRBD2 identical over 12 bases. There are 17 residues in the CDR3. J lost 10 bases, V lost 3 bases, and 13 bases had no gene match. Germline assignment: CDR1 MDHEN and CDR2 SYDVKM. The CDR3 protein is CASSFGASGGAWPEQFF. The CDR3 bases are TGTGCCAGCAGTTTTGGGGCTAGCGGGGGGGCCTGGCCCGAGCAGTTCTTC.

The rearrangement links TRBV7-6 to TRBJ2-3; 7 positions agree with TRBD2. Trimming took 1 base from V and 2 from J; bases not matched to a gene: 9. The CDR3 covers 17 residues. Germline CDR1 is SGHVS and CDR2 is FNYEAQ. CDR3 DNA: TGTGCCAGCAGCTTAGTTGGGCTAGCGGCGAACACAGATACGCAGTATTTT. Protein sequence: CASSLVGLAANTDTQYF.

In its sample, this clonotype was seen many times. The chain links TRBV9 to TRBJ2-5; the D gene is possibly TRBD2 (6 bases). CDR1 is SGDLS and CDR2 is YYNGEE in the germline V gene. CDR3 length: 15 residues. Trimming shortened V by 0 bases and J by 5 bases, and 14 bases separated the two germline ends. Written as DNA, the CDR3 is TGTGCCAGCAGCGTAGGTCCGGGGGATGCGGAGACCCAGTACTTC. Residues: CASSVGPGDAETQYF.

The CDR3 DNA follows: TGTGCCAGCAGCTTCTTCCGGGATACCTCGACAGATACGCAGTATTTT. Amino acid sequence: CASSFFRDTSTDTQYF. This sequence joins TRBV7-9 and TRBJ2-3; D perhaps matches TRBD2 (5 bases). Trimming removed 3 bases from V and 3 bases from J, with 16 bases in between. This CDR3 is 16 amino acids long. Germline CDR1 reads SEHNR; CDR2 reads FQNEAQ (reference sequence).

Note on this clonotype: Germline is not matched at one junction end, which may reflect a read error. The chain employs TRBV10-2 and TRBJ2-3; D uncertain. Germline CDR1 WSHSY, CDR2 SAAADI. The CDR3 extends over 16 amino acids. The CDR3 coding sequence is TGCGCCAGCAGCGGTGACGGCGTGTATAGCACAGATACGCTGTATTTT. This sequence encodes CASSGDGVYSTDTLYF.

This clonotype was observed a few times. The chain uses TRBV6-2 or TRBV6-3 and TRBJ2-7, with D possibly called TRBD1 or TRBD2 (5 bases each). V was shortened by 0 bases and J by 4 bases, with 22 bases between the two germline ends. Germline CDR1 reads MNHEY; CDR2 reads SVGEGT. CDR3 length: 18 amino acids. The chain's CDR3 is CASSYSTLGTVSPYEQYF. Written as DNA, the CDR3 is TGTGCCAGCAGTTACTCGACCCTCGGGACGGTCTCCCCTTACGAGCAGTACTTC.

The J gene is TRBJ1-2, the V gene TRBV12-3 or TRBV12-4; 11 nucleotides agree with TRBD1. The ends lost 6 bases at V and 1 base at J; junction bases unmatched: 10. The CDR3 is made up of 17 amino acids. The CDR3 sequence is CASSLGTGGWFNYGYTF. For the CDR3, the DNA is TGTGCCAGCAGCCTTGGGACAGGGGGTTGGTTTAACTATGGCTACACCTTC.

Only a few counts were recorded for this clonotype. One junction end disagrees with the germline gene, perhaps due to a read error. The gene calls are TRBV20-1 and TRBJ1-1; no clear D. CDR3 length: 11 residues. Germline V gene sequence: CDR1 DFQATT, CDR2 SNEGSKA (reference sequence). CDR3 in amino acids: CIATINTEAFF. The CDR3 DNA sequence: TGCATTGCTACTATTAACACTGAAGCTTTCTTT.

This clonotype has a handful of counts. The V and J genes are TRBV27 and TRBJ2-4; no definite D call. V was clipped by 7 bases and J by 3 bases, with 4 bases between them. Germline V lookup: CDR1 MNHEY, CDR2 SMNVEV (reference sequence). There are 11 residues in the CDR3. CDR3 protein: CASMVKNIQYF. The CDR3 DNA reads TGTGCCAGCATGGTCAAAAACATTCAGTACTTC.

This clonotype was counted only a few times. V gene TRBV6-2 or TRBV6-3 combines with J gene TRBJ2-1; D uncertain. Germline assignment: CDR1 MNHEY and CDR2 SVGEGT. This CDR3 contains 13 residues. V lost 0 bases and J lost 8, with 8 bases in between. The CDR3 bases are TGTGCCAGCAGTTACTCGGGGTGGGATGAGCAGTTCTTC. Translating it yields CASSYSGWDEQFF.

In its sample, this clonotype was seen a few times. CDR3 region: CASRAGQGATEAFF. The CDR3, as DNA: TGTGCCAGCAGGGCTGGACAGGGGGCTACTGAAGCTTTCTTT. The genes are TRBV6-4 and TRBJ1-1; the match to TRBD1 covers 11 bases. CDR1 is MRHNA, CDR2 SNTAGT, per germline. The J segment lost 5 bases and the V segment lost 6 bases, leaving 5 bases of the junction unmatched. There are 14 residues in the CDR3.

V usage is TRBV27 and J usage is TRBJ1-1; 7 bases are shared with TRBD1. Trimming at V came to 5 bases and at J to 10 bases, leaving 7 bases not matched to a gene. Germline CDR1 and CDR2: MNHEY and SMNVEV (reference sequence). The CDR3 consists of 12 residues. The DNA of the CDR3 is TGTGCCAGCAGTACTCGACAGGGCTCAGCTTTCTTT. This codes for CASSTRQGSAFF.

This clonotype occurred many times. The chain couples TRBV27 to TRBJ2-7, with a tentative D call TRBD2 (5 bases). V dropped 3 bases and J dropped 0 bases, with 9 bases sitting between them. Per germline, CDR1 MNHEY and CDR2 SMNVEV (reference sequence). The CDR3 extends over 14 amino acids. CDR3 DNA sequence: TGTGCCAGCAGTTTTGAGGGCGCCTCCTACGAGCAGTACTTC. The encoded protein is CASSFEGASYEQYF.

CDR3 protein: CASRGDRTQYF. The CDR3 coding sequence is TGTGCCAGCCGGGGGGACAGGACCCAGTACTTC. The V and J genes are TRBV4-2 and TRBJ2-5; either TRBD1 or TRBD2 may fit D (7 bases each). CDR1 is LGHNA, CDR2 YNFKEQ, per germline. V was trimmed by 8 bases and J by 7 bases, leaving 11 bases between them. The CDR3 is 11 amino acids.